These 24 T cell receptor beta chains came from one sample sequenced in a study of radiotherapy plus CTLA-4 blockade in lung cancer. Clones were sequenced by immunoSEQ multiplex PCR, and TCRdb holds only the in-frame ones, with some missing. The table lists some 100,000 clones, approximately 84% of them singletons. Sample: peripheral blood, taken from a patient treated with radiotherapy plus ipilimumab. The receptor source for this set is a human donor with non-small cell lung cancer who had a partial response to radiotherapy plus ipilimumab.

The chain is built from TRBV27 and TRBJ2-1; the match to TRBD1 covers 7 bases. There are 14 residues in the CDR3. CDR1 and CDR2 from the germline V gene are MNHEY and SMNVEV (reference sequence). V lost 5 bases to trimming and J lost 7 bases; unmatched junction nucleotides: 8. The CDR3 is CASSLNRGSNEQFF. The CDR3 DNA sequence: TGTGCCAGCAGTCTCAACAGGGGTTCGAATGAGCAGTTCTTC.

CDR3 in amino acids: CATRQALLSTDTQYF. In DNA, the CDR3 is TGTGCCACCCGACAGGCCCTCCTTAGCACAGATACGCAGTATTTT. The genes are TRBV19 and TRBJ2-3, with TRBD1 as a possible D gene (6 bases). V lost 10 bases to trimming and J lost 0 bases, with 17 bases between them. Germline CDR1 reads LNHDA; CDR2 reads SQIVND (reference sequence). This CDR3 contains 15 residues.

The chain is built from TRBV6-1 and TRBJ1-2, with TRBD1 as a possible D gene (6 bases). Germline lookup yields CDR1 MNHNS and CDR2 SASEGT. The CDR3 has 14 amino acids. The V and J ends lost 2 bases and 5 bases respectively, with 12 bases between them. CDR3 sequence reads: CASSERGQGYGYTF. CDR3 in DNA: TGTGCCAGCAGTGAAAGGGGACAAGGTTATGGCTACACCTTC.

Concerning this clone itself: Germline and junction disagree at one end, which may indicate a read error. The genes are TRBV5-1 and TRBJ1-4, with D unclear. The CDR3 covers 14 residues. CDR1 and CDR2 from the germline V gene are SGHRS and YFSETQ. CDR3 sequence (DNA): TGCGCCAGCAGATTGGGTCGAGGTAATGAAAAACTGTTTTTT. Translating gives CASRLGRGNEKLFF.

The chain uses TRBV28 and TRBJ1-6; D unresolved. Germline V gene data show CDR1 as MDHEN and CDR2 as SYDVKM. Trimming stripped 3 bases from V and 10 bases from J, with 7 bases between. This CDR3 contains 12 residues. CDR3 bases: TGTGCCAGCAGTTTGGCGGGCTCACCCCTCCACTTT. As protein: CASSLAGSPLHF.

This CDR3 is CASSDGTGGLTSRDAFF. The CDR3 DNA follows: TGCGCCAGCAGCGACGGGACAGGGGGCCTTACCTCCCGCGACGCTTTCTTT. The chain carries TRBV5-1 and TRBJ1-1; TRBD1 matches 12 bases. Germline values: CDR1 SGHRS, CDR2 YFSETQ. The CDR3 covers 17 residues. The V gene end was trimmed by 4 bases and the J gene end by 11 bases; junction bases not matched to a gene: 18.

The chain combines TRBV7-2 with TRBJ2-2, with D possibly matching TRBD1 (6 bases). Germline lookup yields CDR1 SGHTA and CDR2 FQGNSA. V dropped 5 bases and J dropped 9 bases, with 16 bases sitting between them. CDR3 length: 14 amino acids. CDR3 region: CASSLGPGDRELFF. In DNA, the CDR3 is TGTGCCAGCAGCCTCGGCCCAGGGGACCGGGAGCTGTTTTTT.

The CDR3 coding sequence is TGTGCCAGTAGTGTCAAGGGGTATCAGCCCCAGCATTTT. Translating it yields CASSVKGYQPQHF. This chain connects TRBV19 to TRBJ1-5; D is perhaps TRBD1 (5 bases). Trimming pared 5 bases from V and 5 bases from J, leaving 10 bases between. There are 13 residues in the CDR3. Germline CDR1 and CDR2: LNHDA and SQIVND (reference sequence). Together with reference TRBV19 and TRBJ1-5, the CDR3 gives the full variable domain: DGGITQSPKYLFRKEGQNVTLSCEQNLNHDAMYWYRQDPGQGLRLIYYSQIVNDFQKGDIAEGYSVSREKKESFPLTVTSAQKNPTAFYLCASSVKGYQPQHFGDGTRLSIL.

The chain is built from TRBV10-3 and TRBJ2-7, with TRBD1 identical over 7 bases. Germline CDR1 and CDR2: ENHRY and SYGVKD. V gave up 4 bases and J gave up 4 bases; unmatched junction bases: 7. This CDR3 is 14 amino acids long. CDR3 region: CAISARQGPYEQYF. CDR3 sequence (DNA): TGTGCCATCAGTGCACGACAGGGACCATACGAGCAGTACTTC.

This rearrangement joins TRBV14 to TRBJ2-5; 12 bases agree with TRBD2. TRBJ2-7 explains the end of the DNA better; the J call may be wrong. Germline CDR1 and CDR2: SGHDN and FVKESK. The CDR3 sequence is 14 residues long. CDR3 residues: CASSLTSGRYEQYF. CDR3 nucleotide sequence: TGTGCCAGCAGCCTAACTAGCGGGAGGTACGAGCAGTACTTC.

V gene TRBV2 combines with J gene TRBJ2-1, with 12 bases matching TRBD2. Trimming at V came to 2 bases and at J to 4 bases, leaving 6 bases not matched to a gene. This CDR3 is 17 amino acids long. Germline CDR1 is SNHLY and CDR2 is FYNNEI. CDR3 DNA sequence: TGTGCCAGCAGTGAATCTAGCGGGAGGGCCTTTTACAATGAGCAGTTCTTC. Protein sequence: CASSESSGRAFYNEQFF.

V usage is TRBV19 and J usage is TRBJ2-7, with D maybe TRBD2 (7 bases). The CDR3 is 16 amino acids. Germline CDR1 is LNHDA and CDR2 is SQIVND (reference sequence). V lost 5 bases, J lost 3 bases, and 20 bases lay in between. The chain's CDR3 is CASSPTSSGGFYEQYV. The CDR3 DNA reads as TGTGCCAGTAGTCCGACTAGTTCGGGGGGCTTCTACGAGCAGTACGTC.

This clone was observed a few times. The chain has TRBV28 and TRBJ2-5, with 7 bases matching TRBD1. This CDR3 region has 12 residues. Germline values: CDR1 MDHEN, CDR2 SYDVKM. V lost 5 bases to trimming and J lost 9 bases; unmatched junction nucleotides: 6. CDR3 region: CASSPPTGAQYF. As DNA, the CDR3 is TGTGCCAGCAGTCCCCCCACAGGGGCCCAGTACTTC. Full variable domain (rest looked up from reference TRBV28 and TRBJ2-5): DVKVTQSSRYLVKRTGEKVFLECVQDMDHENMFWYRQDPGLGLRLIYFSYDVKMKEKGDIPEGYSVSREKKERFSLILESASTNQTSMYLCASSPPTGAQYFGPGTRLLVL.

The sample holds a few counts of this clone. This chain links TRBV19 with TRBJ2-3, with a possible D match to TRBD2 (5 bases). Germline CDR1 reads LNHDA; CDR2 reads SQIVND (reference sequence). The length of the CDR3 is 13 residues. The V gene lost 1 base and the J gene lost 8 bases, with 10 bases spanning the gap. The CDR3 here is CASSIVGVTTQYF. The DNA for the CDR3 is TGTGCCAGTAGTATAGTCGGGGTGACTACGCAGTATTTT.

The CDR3 nucleotides read TGTGCCAGCAGCATCCAGGGGGCTGGCACAGATACGCAGTATTTT. This translates into CASSIQGAGTDTQYF. The gene calls are TRBV9 and TRBJ2-3; TRBD1 matches 8 bases. The CDR3 consists of 15 residues. The germline V gene has CDR1 SGDLS and CDR2 YYNGEE. Losses at the gene ends were 4 bases for V and 1 base for J; bases not matched to a gene: 5.

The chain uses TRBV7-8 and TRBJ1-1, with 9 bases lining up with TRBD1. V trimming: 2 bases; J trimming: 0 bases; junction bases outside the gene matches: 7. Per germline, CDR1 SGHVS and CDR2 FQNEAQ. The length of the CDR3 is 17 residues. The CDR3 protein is CASSLRDRAQLNTEAFF. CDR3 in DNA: TGTGCCAGCAGCTTAAGGGACAGGGCCCAACTGAACACTGAAGCTTTCTTT.

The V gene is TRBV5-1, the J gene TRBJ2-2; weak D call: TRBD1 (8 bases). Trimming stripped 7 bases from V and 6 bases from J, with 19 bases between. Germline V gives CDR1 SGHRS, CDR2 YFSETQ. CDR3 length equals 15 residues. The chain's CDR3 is CASAREQGGSGELFF. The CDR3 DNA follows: TGCGCCAGCGCGCGCGAACAGGGGGGGTCCGGGGAGCTGTTTTTT.

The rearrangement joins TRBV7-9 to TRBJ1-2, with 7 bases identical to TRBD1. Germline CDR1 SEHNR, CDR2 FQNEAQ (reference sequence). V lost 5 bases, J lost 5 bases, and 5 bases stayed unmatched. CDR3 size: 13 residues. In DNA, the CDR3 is TGTGCCAGCAGCCGGGACAGTGCGTATGGCTACACCTTC. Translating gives CASSRDSAYGYTF.

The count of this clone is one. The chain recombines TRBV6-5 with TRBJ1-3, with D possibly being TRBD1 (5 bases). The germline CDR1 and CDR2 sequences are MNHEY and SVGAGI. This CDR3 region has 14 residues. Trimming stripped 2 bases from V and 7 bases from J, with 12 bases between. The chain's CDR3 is CASSYGGLSNTIYF. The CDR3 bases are TGTGCCAGCAGTTACGGGGGACTGTCGAACACCATATATTTT.

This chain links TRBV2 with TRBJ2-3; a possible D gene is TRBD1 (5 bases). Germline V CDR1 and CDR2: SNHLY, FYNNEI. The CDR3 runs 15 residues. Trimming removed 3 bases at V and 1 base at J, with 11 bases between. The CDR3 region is CASSDQGRGTDTQYF. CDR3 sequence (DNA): TGTGCCAGCAGTGATCAGGGCAGGGGCACAGATACGCAGTATTTT.

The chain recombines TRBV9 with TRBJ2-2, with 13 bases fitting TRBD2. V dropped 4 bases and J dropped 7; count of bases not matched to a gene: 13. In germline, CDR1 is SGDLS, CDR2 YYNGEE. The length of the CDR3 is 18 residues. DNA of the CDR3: TGTGCCAGCAGCTCGGGGACTAGCGGGAAACCCGGGGGCGGGGAGCTGTTTTTT. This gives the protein CASSSGTSGKPGGGELFF.

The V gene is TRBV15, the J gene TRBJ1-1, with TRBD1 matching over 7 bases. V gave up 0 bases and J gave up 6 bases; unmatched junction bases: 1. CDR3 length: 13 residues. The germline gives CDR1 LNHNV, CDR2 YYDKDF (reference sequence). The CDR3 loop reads CATSRDQGAEAFF. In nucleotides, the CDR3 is TGTGCCACCAGCAGAGATCAGGGGGCTGAAGCTTTCTTT.

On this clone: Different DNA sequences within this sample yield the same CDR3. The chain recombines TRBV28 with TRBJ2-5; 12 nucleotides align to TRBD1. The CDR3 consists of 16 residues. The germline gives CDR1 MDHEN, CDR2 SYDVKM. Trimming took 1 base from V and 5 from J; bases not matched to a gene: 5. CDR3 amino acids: CASSLSRDRGRETQYF. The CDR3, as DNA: TGTGCCAGCAGTTTATCGCGGGACAGGGGGCGGGAGACCCAGTACTTC.

The CDR3: CAISSTGGNTEAFF. DNA of the CDR3: TGTGCCATCAGCTCGACAGGGGGCAACACTGAAGCTTTCTTT. This chain links TRBV10-3 with TRBJ1-1, with TRBD1 identical over 10 bases. The length of the CDR3 is 14 residues. Germline V gene sequence: CDR1 ENHRY, CDR2 SYGVKD. The V segment lost 6 bases and the J segment 2 bases; nucleotides outside the gene matches: 3.